Below, one TCR beta chain is given with its context. Its cognate antigen is unknown. The germline CDR1 and CDR2 sequences are SGHTA and FQGNSA. The V end was cut by 5 bases, the J end by 4 bases, with 11 bases between. The CDR3 totals 13 residues. The study ran its PCR with 60 Vbeta and 13 Jbeta primers. Only in-frame clones appear in the TCRdb table, and some are missing; sequencing was by immunoSEQ multiplex PCR. This sample yields some 60,000 clones, of which just under 75% are seen a single time; roughly 5.7% belongs to the top ten. These data originate in a study of cytomegalovirus exposure and HLA in healthy donors. Findings and caveats of the study: Later analysis identified around 15,000 TCR beta sequences associated with HLA alleles, using a false discovery rate threshold of 0.05. Analysis was performed later, and it showed HLA-associated TCR beta chains to be more clonally expanded than equally common others. Reported findings show TCR beta sequences accurately forecast HLA-A and HLA-B alleles in most subjects.

The genes are TRBV7-2 and TRBJ1-1; tentative D call: TRBD1 (6 bases). Sequencing was carried out using PBMCs. The receptor comes from a woman between 25 and 40 years old in good health and CMV-seronegative. CDR3 protein: CASSLEQGTEAFF. In nucleotides, the CDR3 is TGTGCCAGCAGCCTCGAACAGGGCACTGAAGCTTTCTTT. Full variable domain (outside the CDR3, taken from reference TRBV7-2 and TRBJ1-1): GAGVSQSPSNKVTEKGKDVELRCDPISGHTALYWYRQSLGQGLEFLIYFQGNSAPDKSGLPSDRFSAERTGGSVSTLTIQRTQQEDSAVYLCASSLEQGTEAFFGQGTRLTVV.